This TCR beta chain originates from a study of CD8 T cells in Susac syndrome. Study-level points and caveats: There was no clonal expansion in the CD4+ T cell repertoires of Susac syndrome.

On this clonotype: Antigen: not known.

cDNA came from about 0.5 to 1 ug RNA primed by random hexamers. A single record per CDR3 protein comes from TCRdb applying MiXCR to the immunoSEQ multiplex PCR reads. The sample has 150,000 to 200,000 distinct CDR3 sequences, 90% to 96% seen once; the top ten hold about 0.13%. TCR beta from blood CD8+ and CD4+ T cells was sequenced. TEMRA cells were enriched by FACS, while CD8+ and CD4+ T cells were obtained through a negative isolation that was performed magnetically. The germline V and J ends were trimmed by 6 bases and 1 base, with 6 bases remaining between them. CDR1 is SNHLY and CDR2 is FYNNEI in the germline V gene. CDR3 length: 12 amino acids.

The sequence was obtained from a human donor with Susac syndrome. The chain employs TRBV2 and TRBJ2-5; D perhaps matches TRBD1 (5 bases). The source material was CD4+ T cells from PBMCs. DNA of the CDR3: TGTGCCAGCAGGGACATCCAAGAGACCCAGTACTTC. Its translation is CASRDIQETQYF.